The 30 T cell receptor beta chains given below trace back to one sample, sequenced in a study of shared clonotypes between healthy human individuals. The data were produced by immunoSEQ multiplex PCR, yet TCRdb's version contains in-frame clones alone and is incomplete. Here the sample spans approximately 1.9 million clones, roughly 93% being singletons. Cells designated naive CD8 were CD45RO-negative and were positively selected for CCR7, with terminally differentiated effector memory CD45RA+ cells excluded. Sequences were obtained from naive CD8+ T cells from PBMCs. Receptors were obtained from a man in his late teens or twenties in good health. Some clones in this sample may be carry-over from other donors' samples.

V gene TRBV7-2 combines with J gene TRBJ1-6; D not resolved. The length of the CDR3 is 16 residues. Germline V lookup: CDR1 SGHTA, CDR2 FQGNSA. Trimming removed 6 bases from V and 0 bases from J, with 12 bases in between. DNA for the CDR3: TGTGCCAGCAGTCCCCGTGCGAGCTCCTATAATTCACCCCTCCACTTT. It translates to CASSPRASSYNSPLHF.

Details on this clone: The sample has other DNA sequences that encode this CDR3 too. The chain links TRBV28 to TRBJ2-1, with 7 bases that match TRBD2. The CDR3 runs 14 residues. Germline trimming cut 3 bases from V and 2 bases from J; bases unmatched to any gene: 1. In germline, CDR1 is MDHEN, CDR2 SYDVKM. The CDR3 region is CASSLGGPYNEQFF. The CDR3 coding sequence is TGTGCCAGCAGTTTGGGAGGGCCCTACAATGAGCAGTTCTTC.

Of note for this clone: Within the sample, other DNA sequences also encode this same CDR3. The CDR3 sequence: CASSQRQGANTEAFF. CDR3 nucleotide sequence: TGTGCCAGCAGCCAAAGACAGGGGGCGAACACTGAAGCTTTCTTT. The chain combines TRBV7-9 with TRBJ1-1; 10 bases are a match to TRBD1. Losses at the gene ends were 5 bases for V and 1 base for J; bases not matched to a gene: 4. The CDR3 consists of 15 residues. Per germline, CDR1 SEHNR and CDR2 FQNEAQ (reference sequence). The full variable domain, rest sourced from reference TRBV7-9 and TRBJ1-1, is DTGVSQNPRHKITKRGQNVTFRCDPISEHNRLYWYRQTLGQGPEFLTYFQNEAQLEKSRLLSDRFSAERPKGSFSTLEIQRTEQGDSAMYLCASSQRQGANTEAFFGQGTRLTVV.

The chain employs TRBV7-6 and TRBJ2-1; D call uncertain. Germline-derived CDR1 and CDR2 are SGHVS and FNYEAQ. V was pared by 1 base and J by 2 bases, with 9 bases between. The CDR3 length is 15 residues. The CDR3: CASSLDRDPYNEQFF. DNA of the CDR3: TGTGCCAGCAGCTTAGATAGAGACCCCTACAATGAGCAGTTCTTC.

The V gene is TRBV10-1, the J gene TRBJ1-1, with D possibly TRBD1 on 5 matching bases. Between the trimmed V and J ends, which lost 6 bases and 4 bases, there was a span of 15 bases. Germline values: CDR1 WNHNN, CDR2 SYGVQD (reference sequence). The CDR3 covers 14 residues. CDR3 coding DNA: TGCGCCAGCAGGGGGGACGGTCCTGGCACTGAAGCTTTCTTT. Translating it yields CASRGDGPGTEAFF.

The DNA of the CDR3 is TGTGCCAGCAGTTTTCGCCAGGCGGCCGAGCAGTACTTC. Its translation is CASSFRQAAEQYF. V usage is TRBV27 and J usage is TRBJ2-7; D gene ambiguous. V dropped 3 bases and J dropped 6 bases, with 12 bases sitting between them. The CDR3 extends over 13 amino acids. Looked up from germline, CDR1 is MNHEY and CDR2 is SMNVEV (reference sequence).

The chain carries TRBV7-2 and TRBJ1-1; D remains unclear. CDR3 size: 15 residues. The V gene lost 6 bases and the J gene lost 5 bases, with 19 bases spanning the gap. Germline V gene data show CDR1 as SGHTA and CDR2 as FQGNSA. CDR3 amino acids: CASRRRMFGRTEAFF. The CDR3 DNA reads as TGTGCCAGCAGACGGCGTATGTTCGGGAGAACTGAAGCTTTCTTT.

This chain uses TRBV10-3 with TRBJ2-4; tentative D call: TRBD1 (5 bases). Germline assignment: CDR1 ENHRY and CDR2 SYGVKD. There are 14 residues in the CDR3. The CDR3 loop is CATKGALAKNIQYF. CDR3 bases: TGTGCGACCAAAGGGGCCCTAGCCAAAAACATTCAGTACTTC.

With respect to this clone: The same CDR3 arises from other DNA sequences in this sample as well. This sequence joins TRBV27 and TRBJ2-5; TRBD1 is a possible D gene (6 bases). The CDR3 loop spans 15 amino acids. Germline V gives CDR1 MNHEY, CDR2 SMNVEV (reference sequence). The germline V and J ends were trimmed by 2 bases and 4 bases, with 14 bases remaining between them. This CDR3 is CASSLGQGIGETQYF. Here the CDR3 DNA reads TGTGCCAGCAGTTTAGGTCAGGGGATAGGAGAGACCCAGTACTTC.

The rearrangement links TRBV15 to TRBJ2-7; D gene uncertain. The germline V gene encodes CDR1 LNHNV and CDR2 YYDKDF (reference sequence). This CDR3 has 15 amino acids. The V end was cut by 0 bases, the J end by 3 bases, with 12 bases between. Here the CDR3 reads CATSRDRRSNYEQYF. In DNA form, the CDR3 reads TGTGCCACCAGCAGAGATCGCCGAAGCAACTACGAGCAGTACTTC.

V usage is TRBV11-2 and J usage is TRBJ2-3; D is uncertain. Looked up from germline, CDR1 is SGHAT and CDR2 is FQNNGV. V gave up 2 bases and J gave up 5 bases, with 11 bases separating them. The CDR3 runs to 14 residues. The CDR3 DNA reads TGTGCCAGCAGCTTACTTAGAGAAGGAGATACGCAGTATTTT. Translated, it gives CASSLLREGDTQYF.

This chain joins TRBV29-1 and TRBJ2-1; D ambiguous. CDR3 length: 13 amino acids. Per germline, CDR1 SQVTM and CDR2 ANQGSEA. V shed 8 bases and J shed 3 bases, with 14 bases lying between them. The CDR3: CSIGGILYNEQFF. The CDR3 DNA sequence: TGCAGCATCGGTGGCATTCTCTACAATGAGCAGTTCTTC.

This chain connects TRBV6-5 to TRBJ2-1, with D possibly matching TRBD2 (6 bases). The germline CDR1 and CDR2 sequences are MNHEY and SVGAGI. With 2 bases removed from V and 14 bases from J, the gap between germline ends came to 13 bases. The CDR3 has 12 amino acids. The CDR3, as DNA: TGTGCCAGCAGTTACGCGGGGTACCCCGAGTTCTTC. This codes for CASSYAGYPEFF.

V usage is TRBV4-3 and J usage is TRBJ2-7; no clear D gene. V lost 1 base and J lost 1, with 8 bases in between. The germline CDR1 and CDR2 sequences are LGHNA and YSLEER. The CDR3 is 14 amino acids. Here the CDR3 DNA reads TGCGCCAGCAGCCAAGGCCCCGAGTCCTACGAGCAGTACTTC. Translating it yields CASSQGPESYEQYF.

The chain couples TRBV7-2 to TRBJ2-5, with a possible D match to TRBD1 (6 bases). V was clipped by 1 base and J by 0 bases, with 12 bases between them. This CDR3 has 16 residues. Germline V gene lookup returns CDR1 SGHTA and CDR2 FQGNSA. CDR3 nucleotides: TGTGCCAGCAGCTTAGGCCCGGGGACACACCAAGAGACCCAGTACTTC. Protein product: CASSLGPGTHQETQYF.

This clone was observed a handful of times. The chain employs TRBV15 and TRBJ2-7; 7 bases are a match to TRBD1. The CDR3 has 15 amino acids. Germline V CDR1 and CDR2: LNHNV, YYDKDF (reference sequence). V shed 3 bases and J 3 bases; nucleotides not matched to a gene: 8. The CDR3 region has the DNA TGTGCCACCAGCAGCGAACAGGGGATGGGCTACGAGCAGTACTTC. Protein: CATSSEQGMGYEQYF.

This chain links TRBV6-6 with TRBJ2-7; D ambiguous. This CDR3 is built from 13 residues. In germline, CDR1 is MNHNY, CDR2 SVGAGI (reference sequence). With 8 bases removed from V and 5 bases from J, the gap between germline ends came to 16 bases. The CDR3 sequence is CASLGRDVHEQYF. CDR3 DNA sequence: TGTGCCAGCTTAGGTAGGGATGTCCACGAGCAGTACTTC.

The chain joins TRBV30 to TRBJ2-2; D is unclear. The V end lost 4 bases, the J end lost 6 bases, and 12 bases lay between the germline ends. Germline assignment: CDR1 GTSNPN and CDR2 SVGIG (reference sequence). There are 13 residues in the CDR3. In nucleotides, the CDR3 is TGTGCCTGGAATCCTGTTGGGGCCGGGGAGCTGTTTTTT. Amino acids: CAWNPVGAGELFF.

J is TRBJ2-3 and V is TRBV12-5; maybe TRBD1 (5 bases). Trimming stripped 6 bases from V and 2 bases from J, with 18 bases between. This CDR3 has 16 residues. Germline CDR1 is LGHNT and CDR2 is FRNRAP. The CDR3 DNA reads as TGTGCTAGTGGGCAAGACCAGGGCAACCACACAGATACGCAGTATTTT. As protein: CASGQDQGNHTDTQYF.

The chain carries TRBV5-6 and TRBJ1-4; D gene unclear. CDR1 and CDR2 from the germline V gene are SGHDT and YYEEEE. Trimming took off 4 bases at V and 0 bases at J, with 10 bases between the two ends. The CDR3 covers 15 residues. The CDR3 reads CASSTSFATNEKLFF. The CDR3 DNA reads as TGTGCCAGCAGCACCTCGTTTGCAACTAATGAAAAACTGTTTTTT.

CDR3 protein: CATSAPGGLSYNEQFF. DNA for the CDR3: TGTGCCACCAGCGCCCCCGGCGGACTCTCCTACAATGAGCAGTTCTTC. This chain uses TRBV15 with TRBJ2-1, with D possibly TRBD2 on 5 matching bases. The CDR3 loop spans 16 amino acids. CDR1 is LNHNV, CDR2 YYDKDF, per germline (reference sequence). V lost 5 bases and J lost 0, with 14 bases in between. Variable domain in full (rest from reference TRBV15 and TRBJ2-1): DAMVIQNPRYQVTQFGKPVTLSCSQTLNHNVMYWYQQKSSQAPKLLFHYYDKDFNNEADTPDNFQSRRPNTSFCFLDIRSPGLGDTAMYLCATSAPGGLSYNEQFFGPGTRLTVL.

The chain links TRBV14 to TRBJ1-2; D might be TRBD1 (5 bases). Germline V gene sequence: CDR1 SGHDN, CDR2 FVKESK. Between the trimmed V and J ends, which lost 1 base and 8 bases, there was a span of 26 bases. This CDR3 region has 18 residues. DNA for the CDR3: TGTGCCAGCAGCCAAGGGGATGCCAGGGCCCTCCAGGGTGGGGGCTACACCTTC. This encodes CASSQGDARALQGGGYTF. Combining the CDR3 with reference TRBV14 and TRBJ1-2 gives the whole variable domain EAGVTQFPSHSVIEKGQTVTLRCDPISGHDNLYWYRRVMGKEIKFLLHFVKESKQDESGMPNNRFLAERTGGTYSTLKVQPAELEDSGVYFCASSQGDARALQGGGYTFGSGTRLTVV.

In DNA form, the CDR3 reads TGTGCCAGCAGTTCGCCGGGACGTCGCGAGCAGTACTTC. It codes for CASSSPGRREQYF. The gene calls are TRBV28 and TRBJ2-7; D is tentatively TRBD1 or TRBD2 (5 bases each). Germline assignment: CDR1 MDHEN and CDR2 SYDVKM. V lost 4 bases and J lost 6, with 13 bases in between. This CDR3 region has 13 residues.

This clone was detected only once. CDR3 in DNA: TGTGCCAGCAGTGTAGCGGGAGAGGGGGCCGGGGAGCTGTTTTTT. Its protein is CASSVAGEGAGELFF. The chain carries TRBV27 and TRBJ2-2; 9 nucleotides align to TRBD2. The trim removed 5 bases at V and 6 bases at J, leaving 7 bases unmatched. Germline V gives CDR1 MNHEY, CDR2 SMNVEV (reference sequence). The CDR3 has 15 residues.

The V call is TRBV7-3, the J call TRBJ2-1; 11 bases agree with TRBD2. The CDR3 sequence is 16 residues long. The V gene end was trimmed by 5 bases and the J gene end by 10 bases; junction bases not matched to a gene: 13. Germline CDR1 SGHTA, CDR2 FQGTGA. CDR3 region: CASSASGTSGAGEQFF. The CDR3 coding sequence is TGTGCCAGCAGCGCCTCCGGGACTAGCGGAGCGGGGGAGCAGTTCTTC.

This clone appeared once. The rearrangement links TRBV29-1 to TRBJ2-1, with TRBD1 identical over 9 bases. Germline V lookup: CDR1 SQVTM, CDR2 ANQGSEA. This CDR3 has 14 amino acids. The trim removed 5 bases at V and 4 bases at J, leaving 6 bases unmatched. CDR3 sequence (DNA): TGCAGCGTTATGGGACAGGGATATTACAATGAGCAGTTCTTC. Amino acids: CSVMGQGYYNEQFF.

The chain couples TRBV7-6 to TRBJ1-4; no clear D. The CDR3 is made up of 12 amino acids. V was clipped by 1 base and J by 7 bases, with 4 bases between them. Germline V lookup: CDR1 SGHVS, CDR2 FNYEAQ. CDR3 nucleotide sequence: TGTGCCAGCAGCTTAGGAGGTGAAAAACTGTTTTTT. Translation: CASSLGGEKLFF.

The rearrangement uses TRBV7-9 and TRBJ2-2; 7 bases are a match to TRBD1. The CDR3 spans 15 residues. V trimming: 4 bases; J trimming: 4 bases; junction bases outside the gene matches: 6. Germline CDR1 and CDR2: SEHNR and FQNEAQ (reference sequence). Here the CDR3 reads CASSSRDRVTGELFF. DNA of the CDR3: TGTGCCAGCAGCTCCCGGGACAGAGTCACCGGGGAGCTGTTTTTT.

The chain has TRBV5-4 and TRBJ1-1; TRBD1 matches at 7 bases. Germline assignment: CDR1 SGHNT and CDR2 YYREEE (reference sequence). Trimming removed 2 bases from V and 0 bases from J; junction bases left unmatched: 4. The length of the CDR3 is 15 residues. CDR3 nucleotide sequence: TGTGCCAGCAGCTTTGGGACAGAAATGAACACTGAAGCTTTCTTT. Translation: CASSFGTEMNTEAFF.

The gene calls are TRBV4-3 and TRBJ2-4; D might be TRBD1 (5 bases). In germline, CDR1 is LGHNA, CDR2 YSLEER. The CDR3 extends over 17 amino acids. V gave up 0 bases and J gave up 1 base, with 13 bases separating them. CDR3 sequence: CASSQEGREDAKNIQYF. The CDR3 DNA reads TGCGCCAGCAGCCAAGAAGGCAGGGAAGACGCCAAAAACATTCAGTACTTC.